These T cell receptor beta chains were read from a single sample in a study of T-cell reconstitution after alpha-beta-depleted transplantation in children. TCRdb independently ran MiXCR on the PCR reads; one entry per CDR3 protein. The sample shows some 600,000 distinct CDR3 sequences, 10% to 15% of them seen only once. The material sequenced was PBMCs, mostly from graft donor cells, taken 360 days after TCRalphabeta/CD19-depleted stem cell transplant. The receptors stem from a male patient younger than 18 who had a stem cell transplant for acute myeloid leukemia, so the T cells may come from the graft donor. Both conserved end residues are part of each CDR3. Each record gives: V gene, D gene, J gene, clone size, CDR3 DNA, CDR3 protein. D genes are given only for firm matches. Some rows mark clone size as missing; the rest say once, few, many or name a class of expanded clone.

V gene: TRBV27
D gene: TRBD2
J gene: TRBJ2-1
clone size: NA
CDR3 DNA: TGTGCCAGCAGCATAACGGGAGGGCCTTCGTGGAATGAGCAGTTCTTC
CDR3 protein: CASSITGGPSWNEQFF

V gene: TRBV21-1
D gene: NA
J gene: TRBJ2-1
clone size: NA
CDR3 DNA: TGTGCCAGCAGCAACCCTACCTTCCCCACGTGCTACAATGAGCAGTTCTTC
CDR3 protein: CASSNPTFPTCYNEQFF

V gene: TRBV11-2
D gene: TRBD1
J gene: TRBJ2-2
clone size: NA
CDR3 DNA: TGTGCCAGCAGGTCACCCAGGACAGGGAAGACCGGGGAGCTGTTTTTT
CDR3 protein: CASRSPRTGKTGELFF

V gene: TRBV6-2/TRBV6-3
D gene: NA
J gene: TRBJ2-7
clone size: few
CDR3 DNA: TGTGCCGGTAGATGGTCAGCGAACCACGAGCAGTACTTC
CDR3 protein: CAGRWSANHEQYF

V gene: TRBV7-2
D gene: TRBD1
J gene: TRBJ1-1
clone size: many
CDR3 DNA: TGTGCCAGCAGCTTTTGGACAGGAGGGTACACTGAAGCTTTCTTT
CDR3 protein: CASSFWTGGYTEAFF

V gene: TRBV6-2/TRBV6-3
D gene: TRBD1
J gene: TRBJ2-1
clone size: NA
CDR3 DNA: TGTGCCAGCAGCCACGCCGGGACAGGCAATGAGCAGTTCTTC
CDR3 protein: CASSHAGTGNEQFF

V gene: TRBV28
D gene: NA
J gene: TRBJ2-7
clone size: once
CDR3 DNA: TGTGCCAGCAGTTTATATGCTAGCGCGACCTTCTCCTACGAGCAGTACTTC
CDR3 protein: CASSLYASATFSYEQYF

V gene: TRBV9
D gene: TRBD2
J gene: TRBJ2-1
clone size: many
CDR3 DNA: TGTGCCAGCAGCGCTAGCGGCCTGTCCTACAATGAGCAGTTCTTC
CDR3 protein: CASSASGLSYNEQFF

V gene: TRBV28
D gene: NA
J gene: TRBJ2-7
clone size: NA
CDR3 DNA: TGTGCCAGCAGTTTAGAAATCAGGGACGAGCAGTACTTC
CDR3 protein: CASSLEIRDEQYF

V gene: TRBV12-5
D gene: TRBD2
J gene: TRBJ2-2
clone size: many
CDR3 DNA: TGTGCTAGTGGTTCCGGACTAGCGGGAGTCACCGGGGAGCTGTTTTTT
CDR3 protein: CASGSGLAGVTGELFF

V gene: TRBV29-1
D gene: TRBD2
J gene: TRBJ2-7
clone size: many
CDR3 DNA: TGCAGCGTCGCCTTCACTAGCGGGAGGAATTACGAGCAGTACTTC
CDR3 protein: CSVAFTSGRNYEQYF

V gene: TRBV4-3
D gene: NA
J gene: TRBJ1-4
clone size: NA
CDR3 DNA: TGCGCCAGCAGCCATGGAGGCCAAGGGGAAAAACTGTTTTTT
CDR3 protein: CASSHGGQGEKLFF

V gene: TRBV15
D gene: NA
J gene: TRBJ1-2
clone size: NA
CDR3 DNA: TGTGCCACCAGCAGAGATGAGCGGGGGCTGGATGGCGACACCTTC
CDR3 protein: CATSRDERGLDGDTF

V gene: TRBV9
D gene: NA
J gene: TRBJ1-6
clone size: NA
CDR3 DNA: TGTGCCAGCAGCGTAGCTCAGGGCAGCTCCTATAATTCACCCCTCCACTTT
CDR3 protein: CASSVAQGSSYNSPLHF

V gene: TRBV6-5
D gene: TRBD2
J gene: TRBJ2-4
clone size: few
CDR3 DNA: TGTGCCAGCAGTTACTCCACTAGCGGGAGTGCCAAAAACATTCAGTACTTC
CDR3 protein: CASSYSTSGSAKNIQYF

V gene: TRBV7-2
D gene: TRBD1
J gene: TRBJ2-1
clone size: NA
CDR3 DNA: TGTGCCAGCAGCTTCGGCTACAGGGGGCTCTCCTACAATGAGCAGTTCTTC
CDR3 protein: CASSFGYRGLSYNEQFF

V gene: TRBV7-9
D gene: NA
J gene: TRBJ2-7
clone size: few
CDR3 DNA: TGTGCCAGCAGCTTACACCTCAGGGGAGGCGAGCAGTACTTC
CDR3 protein: CASSLHLRGGEQYF

V gene: TRBV5-1
D gene: TRBD1
J gene: TRBJ2-1
clone size: NA
CDR3 DNA: TGCGCCAGCAGCTTGAGGACAGGGGGATTCAATGAGCAGTTCTTC
CDR3 protein: CASSLRTGGFNEQFF

V gene: TRBV28
D gene: TRBD1
J gene: TRBJ2-7
clone size: NA
CDR3 DNA: TGTGCCAGCAGGGGGACAGGCTACGAGCAGTACTTC
CDR3 protein: CASRGTGYEQYF

V gene: TRBV20-1
D gene: NA
J gene: TRBJ2-1
clone size: few
CDR3 DNA: TGCAGTGCATGCCTCCCAGCGGGTAGAATGAATGAGCAGTTCTTC
CDR3 protein: CSACLPAGRMNEQFF

V gene: TRBV28
D gene: TRBD2
J gene: TRBJ2-3
clone size: few
CDR3 DNA: TGTGCCAGCAGTTTCCATCCCTCCTCAGCGGGGCCGTTAATGAGCACAGATACGCAGTATTTT
CDR3 protein: CASSFHPSSAGPLMSTDTQYF

V gene: TRBV20-1
D gene: NA
J gene: TRBJ1-1
clone size: few
CDR3 DNA: TGCAGTGGTGCCGAGGTCTTCTGGGCTTTCTTT
CDR3 protein: CSGAEVFWAFF

V gene: TRBV7-6
D gene: TRBD2
J gene: TRBJ2-2
clone size: NA
CDR3 DNA: TGTGCCAGCAGCCGACGGACTAGCGGACACACCGGGGAGCTGTTTTTT
CDR3 protein: CASSRRTSGHTGELFF

V gene: TRBV20-1
D gene: NA
J gene: TRBJ2-2
clone size: NA
CDR3 DNA: TGCAGTGCCCGAAATAGCGGAGGGAACACCGGGGAGCTGTTTTTT
CDR3 protein: CSARNSGGNTGELFF

V gene: TRBV7-3
D gene: NA
J gene: TRBJ2-1
clone size: NA
CDR3 DNA: TGTGCCAGCAGCGACGCAGGCGAACTCGGGAGTGAGCAGTTCTTC
CDR3 protein: CASSDAGELGSEQFF

V gene: TRBV20-1
D gene: NA
J gene: TRBJ2-7
clone size: few
CDR3 DNA: TGCAGTTCTCCCCTCGGGGGTCCTCGGCACTACGAGCAGTACTTC
CDR3 protein: CSSPLGGPRHYEQYF

V gene: TRBV21-1
D gene: NA
J gene: TRBJ2-1
clone size: few
CDR3 DNA: TGTGCCAGCATCCAAGACAGCTACAATGAGCAGTTCTTC
CDR3 protein: CASIQDSYNEQFF

V gene: TRBV18
D gene: NA
J gene: TRBJ2-3
clone size: many
CDR3 DNA: TGTGCCAGCTCACCAATCACAGATACGCAGTATTTT
CDR3 protein: CASSPITDTQYF

V gene: TRBV9
D gene: NA
J gene: TRBJ2-2
clone size: NA
CDR3 DNA: TGTGCCAGCAGCGTAGCTAGGACCGGGGAGCTGTTTTTT
CDR3 protein: CASSVARTGELFF

V gene: TRBV5-1
D gene: NA
J gene: TRBJ2-7
clone size: many
CDR3 DNA: TGCGCCAGCAGCCCCCGGGACGGGGCCTCTTACGAGCAGTACTTC
CDR3 protein: CASSPRDGASYEQYF

V gene: TRBV20-1
D gene: TRBD2
J gene: TRBJ2-1
clone size: NA
CDR3 DNA: TGCAGTGCTAGAGATCAGGGACTACCCTCCTACAATGAGCAGTTCTTC
CDR3 protein: CSARDQGLPSYNEQFF

V gene: TRBV5-1
D gene: TRBD2
J gene: TRBJ2-5
clone size: NA
CDR3 DNA: TGCGCCAGCAGCTGGGCAGGCGGGAGAACCCAAGAGACCCAGTACTTC
CDR3 protein: CASSWAGGRTQETQYF

V gene: TRBV29-1
D gene: TRBD2
J gene: TRBJ2-1
clone size: many
CDR3 DNA: TGCAGCGTTGGGGGTGGACTAGCGAACTACAATGAGCAGTTCTTC
CDR3 protein: CSVGGGLANYNEQFF

V gene: TRBV6-1
D gene: NA
J gene: TRBJ2-5
clone size: NA
CDR3 DNA: TGTGCCAGCAGTGAAGCGGGGCCTGGGACCCAGTACTTC
CDR3 protein: CASSEAGPGTQYF

V gene: TRBV6-2/TRBV6-3
D gene: NA
J gene: TRBJ2-1
clone size: NA
CDR3 DNA: TGTGCCAGCAGTCGACTCCTTGTCCATGAGCAGTTCTTC
CDR3 protein: CASSRLLVHEQFF

V gene: TRBV20-1
D gene: TRBD2
J gene: TRBJ2-5
clone size: many
CDR3 DNA: TGCAGTGCTAGAGTGGTAGCGGGAGTTGAGACCCAGTACTTC
CDR3 protein: CSARVVAGVETQYF

V gene: TRBV20-1
D gene: NA
J gene: TRBJ2-2
clone size: few
CDR3 DNA: TGCAGTGCTAGAGACAGCCCCCCCGGGGAGCTGTTTTTT
CDR3 protein: CSARDSPPGELFF

V gene: TRBV28
D gene: NA
J gene: TRBJ2-1
clone size: few
CDR3 DNA: TGTGCCAGCAGTTTATTTGGGCGTAGCTCCTACAATGAGCAGTTCTTC
CDR3 protein: CASSLFGRSSYNEQFF

V gene: TRBV7-2
D gene: TRBD2
J gene: TRBJ2-6
clone size: NA
CDR3 DNA: TGTGCCAGCAGCTTAAGTAGCGGGAGTAATGGGGCCAACGTCCTGACTTTC
CDR3 protein: CASSLSSGSNGANVLTF

V gene: TRBV11-2
D gene: NA
J gene: TRBJ2-1
clone size: few
CDR3 DNA: TGTGCCAGCAGCCTCCCTTCTAACAAAGATGAGCAGTTCTTC
CDR3 protein: CASSLPSNKDEQFF

V gene: TRBV28
D gene: TRBD2
J gene: TRBJ2-7
clone size: NA
CDR3 DNA: TGTGCCAGCATTAGACTAGCGGGAGCCCTCTACGAGCAGTACTTC
CDR3 protein: CASIRLAGALYEQYF

V gene: TRBV12-3/TRBV12-4
D gene: NA
J gene: TRBJ2-1
clone size: few
CDR3 DNA: TGTGCCAGCAGTTTATTTCAGAGCTCCTACAATGAGCAGTTCTTC
CDR3 protein: CASSLFQSSYNEQFF

V gene: TRBV29-1
D gene: TRBD2
J gene: TRBJ2-2
clone size: many
CDR3 DNA: TGCAGCGCACTAGCGGGAGGGAACACCGGGGAGCTGTTTTTT
CDR3 protein: CSALAGGNTGELFF

V gene: TRBV7-2
D gene: NA
J gene: TRBJ2-5
clone size: few
CDR3 DNA: TGTGCCAGCAGCTTAGCGGAGTCGGGACAAGAGACCCAGTACTTC
CDR3 protein: CASSLAESGQETQYF

V gene: TRBV24-1
D gene: TRBD1
J gene: TRBJ1-1
clone size: few
CDR3 DNA: TGTGCCACCAGTGATTTATCCACTCTTTGGACAGGGGGGACTGAAGCTTTCTTT
CDR3 protein: CATSDLSTLWTGGTEAFF

V gene: TRBV12-3/TRBV12-4
D gene: TRBD2
J gene: TRBJ2-5
clone size: few
CDR3 DNA: TGTGCCAGCAACCTTCGCGGACTAGCGGAGGTCCAAGAGACCCAGTACTTC
CDR3 protein: CASNLRGLAEVQETQYF

V gene: TRBV12-3/TRBV12-4
D gene: TRBD2
J gene: TRBJ2-3
clone size: few
CDR3 DNA: TGTGCCAGCAGTTTTAATGGGAGGGAGGCATATTTT
CDR3 protein: CASSFNGREAYF

V gene: TRBV30
D gene: NA
J gene: TRBJ1-1
clone size: NA
CDR3 DNA: TGTGCCTGGACTTTCCTGGACCCCACCCCTCGAACTGAAGCTTTCTTT
CDR3 protein: CAWTFLDPTPRTEAFF

V gene: TRBV12-3/TRBV12-4
D gene: NA
J gene: TRBJ2-5
clone size: NA
CDR3 DNA: TGTGCCAGCAGAAAGCAAGAGACCCAGTACTTC
CDR3 protein: CASRKQETQYF

V gene: TRBV11-2
D gene: NA
J gene: TRBJ2-1
clone size: many
CDR3 DNA: TGTGCCAGCACCCGGGGGCAACACCCCTACAATGAGCAGTTCTTC
CDR3 protein: CASTRGQHPYNEQFF

V gene: TRBV10-3
D gene: TRBD1
J gene: TRBJ2-5
clone size: few
CDR3 DNA: TGTGCCATCAGTGAAAAGGACAGGGCGGCCGAGACCCAGTACTTC
CDR3 protein: CAISEKDRAAETQYF

V gene: TRBV9
D gene: TRBD2
J gene: TRBJ2-1
clone size: NA
CDR3 DNA: TGTGCCAGCACACCCGCAAGACTAGCGGACTACAATGAGCAGTTCTTC
CDR3 protein: CASTPARLADYNEQFF

V gene: TRBV7-8
D gene: NA
J gene: TRBJ2-5
clone size: NA
CDR3 DNA: TGTGCCAGCAGCTTAGAAGGCGTAGCGAGAGAGACCCAGTACTTC
CDR3 protein: CASSLEGVARETQYF

V gene: TRBV28
D gene: NA
J gene: TRBJ2-1
clone size: many
CDR3 DNA: TGTGCCAGCAGTTTATGGGTGGGAGTGAGCAATGAGCAGTTCTTC
CDR3 protein: CASSLWVGVSNEQFF